These T cell receptor beta chains were read from a single sample in a study of blood T cell repertoires in COVID-19. Method: immunoSEQ multiplex PCR; TCRdb's copy keeps in-frame clones and lacks some. This sample has a few hundred thousand clones; almost 90% occur once, and the top ten carry roughly 10%. Sequenced material: peripheral blood. The receptor set was obtained from a woman in her thirties with COVID-19, enrolled during active disease. Each CDR3 is given with its conserved first and last residue. Each record gives: D gene, J gene, clone size, V gene, CDR3 DNA, CDR3 protein. The D gene is left open where the match is weak. The size entry is marked missing in some rows and otherwise reads once, few, many or a size class.

d_call: TRBD1; j_call: TRBJ2-1; clone_size: NA; v_call: TRBV6-4; cdr3_nt: TGTGCAGCCGCGGACAGGGAGGTTTGTGAGCAGTTCTTC; cdr3_aa: CAAADREVCEQFF
d_call: NA; j_call: TRBJ2-1; clone_size: once; v_call: TRBV15; cdr3_nt: TGTGCCACCGAGGCGACGCGTACTAGTGGGATCAATGAGCAGTTCTTC; cdr3_aa: CATEATRTSGINEQFF
d_call: TRBD2; j_call: TRBJ2-2; clone_size: few; v_call: TRBV3-1/TRBV3-2; cdr3_nt: TGTGCCAGCAGCCCCCGACTAGCGGGTAACGGGGAGCTGTTTTTT; cdr3_aa: CASSPRLAGNGELFF
d_call: NA; j_call: TRBJ1-3; clone_size: NA; v_call: TRBV5-3; cdr3_nt: TGTGCCAGAAGCTTGGGGCGGAGCTCTGGAAACACCATATATTTT; cdr3_aa: CARSLGRSSGNTIYF
d_call: TRBD1; j_call: TRBJ2-2; clone_size: NA; v_call: TRBV9; cdr3_nt: TGTGCCAGCAGCCCGAGACAGGGGGGAGCGAACACCGGGGAGCTGTTTTTT; cdr3_aa: CASSPRQGGANTGELFF
d_call: NA; j_call: TRBJ1-1; clone_size: once; v_call: TRBV30; cdr3_nt: TGTGCGTTAGGGGATACTGAAGCTTTCTTT; cdr3_aa: CALGDTEAFF
d_call: TRBD2; j_call: TRBJ2-5; clone_size: NA; v_call: TRBV27; cdr3_nt: TGTGCCAGCAGTGGGGTGGGGCTAGCGGAAGAGACCCAGTACTTC; cdr3_aa: CASSGVGLAEETQYF
d_call: TRBD1; j_call: TRBJ2-7; clone_size: once; v_call: TRBV5-1; cdr3_nt: TGCGCCAGCAGCAGGACAGGGTTAGAGCAGTACTTC; cdr3_aa: CASSRTGLEQYF
d_call: NA; j_call: TRBJ2-1; clone_size: once; v_call: TRBV15; cdr3_nt: TGTGCCACCAGCAGAGATCATCGGGGAGGAGAGCAGTTCTTC; cdr3_aa: CATSRDHRGGEQFF
d_call: NA; j_call: TRBJ1-4; clone_size: NA; v_call: TRBV2; cdr3_nt: TGTGCCAGCAGTGAAGGTACAGGACAAGAAAAACTGTTTTTT; cdr3_aa: CASSEGTGQEKLFF
d_call: NA; j_call: TRBJ1-2; clone_size: NA; v_call: TRBV7-9; cdr3_nt: TGTGCCAGCAGCTTAACATTAGGAACAGGCCATGGCTACACCTTC; cdr3_aa: CASSLTLGTGHGYTF
d_call: NA; j_call: TRBJ2-1; clone_size: NA; v_call: TRBV28; cdr3_nt: TGTGCCAGCAGTTCCGTGGGCAGATGGGATGAGCAGTTCTTC; cdr3_aa: CASSSVGRWDEQFF
d_call: TRBD1; j_call: TRBJ2-7; clone_size: NA; v_call: TRBV7-8; cdr3_nt: TGTGCCAGCAGCCTATTGGACAGGGGCGACGAGCAGTACTTC; cdr3_aa: CASSLLDRGDEQYF
d_call: NA; j_call: TRBJ1-4; clone_size: NA; v_call: TRBV9; cdr3_nt: TGTGCCAGCAGCGTAGGAGACACCGAAAATGAAAAACTGTTTTTT; cdr3_aa: CASSVGDTENEKLFF
d_call: NA; j_call: TRBJ1-5; clone_size: NA; v_call: TRBV18; cdr3_nt: TGTGCCAGCTCACCAGCGGCAGACTACTATCAGCCCCAGCATTTT; cdr3_aa: CASSPAADYYQPQHF
d_call: NA; j_call: TRBJ2-7; clone_size: NA; v_call: TRBV14; cdr3_nt: TGTGCCAGCAGCCAAGTTGGACTCCCCTACGAGCAGTACTTC; cdr3_aa: CASSQVGLPYEQYF
d_call: NA; j_call: TRBJ2-5; clone_size: once; v_call: TRBV7-9; cdr3_nt: TGTGCCAGCAGCTTAACAATGGGACACGGAGAGACCCAGTACTTC; cdr3_aa: CASSLTMGHGETQYF
d_call: NA; j_call: TRBJ1-1; clone_size: NA; v_call: TRBV6-5; cdr3_nt: TGTGCCAGCAGACAGGGCGGTGAAGCTTTCTTT; cdr3_aa: CASRQGGEAFF
d_call: NA; j_call: TRBJ2-3; clone_size: NA; v_call: TRBV5-8; cdr3_nt: TGTGCCAGCAGCCCCCTGGGGGGGGCCATAGATACGCAGTATTTT; cdr3_aa: CASSPLGGAIDTQYF
d_call: TRBD1; j_call: TRBJ2-1; clone_size: NA; v_call: TRBV18; cdr3_nt: TGTGCCAGCTCAATCCTTCAGGGGGCACGTGAGCAGTTCTTC; cdr3_aa: CASSILQGAREQFF
d_call: TRBD1; j_call: TRBJ1-5; clone_size: NA; v_call: TRBV2; cdr3_nt: TGTGCCAGCAGTGACGGGACAGCTGATCAGCCCCAGCATTTT; cdr3_aa: CASSDGTADQPQHF
d_call: TRBD1; j_call: TRBJ1-1; clone_size: NA; v_call: TRBV7-9; cdr3_nt: TGTGCCAGCAGCCCCCCGGACAGGGGAGGAACTGAAGCTTTCTTT; cdr3_aa: CASSPPDRGGTEAFF
d_call: NA; j_call: TRBJ2-7; clone_size: NA; v_call: TRBV4-3; cdr3_nt: TGCGCCAGCAGCCAGGCGACAGGTTTTAACGAGCAGTACTTC; cdr3_aa: CASSQATGFNEQYF
d_call: TRBD1; j_call: TRBJ1-5; clone_size: NA; v_call: TRBV11-2; cdr3_nt: TGTGCCAGCAGCAACGACAGGGACAATCAGCCCCAGCATTTT; cdr3_aa: CASSNDRDNQPQHF
d_call: NA; j_call: TRBJ1-3; clone_size: NA; v_call: TRBV5-1; cdr3_nt: TGCGCCAGCAGCTTTGGAGATCGGAGCTCTGGAAACACCATATATTTT; cdr3_aa: CASSFGDRSSGNTIYF
d_call: TRBD1; j_call: TRBJ1-2; clone_size: NA; v_call: TRBV6-5; cdr3_nt: TGTGCCAGCAGAGTACAGGGGGCTAACTATGGCTACACCTTC; cdr3_aa: CASRVQGANYGYTF
d_call: TRBD2; j_call: TRBJ2-7; clone_size: NA; v_call: TRBV18; cdr3_nt: TGTGCCAGCTCGGTCGGAGTCGGACTAGGGGATAAGAACGAGCAGTACTTC; cdr3_aa: CASSVGVGLGDKNEQYF
d_call: NA; j_call: TRBJ2-3; clone_size: NA; v_call: TRBV5-4; cdr3_nt: TGTGCCAGCAGCTTCCTAGCGAATACGCAGTATTTT; cdr3_aa: CASSFLANTQYF
d_call: NA; j_call: TRBJ2-3; clone_size: NA; v_call: TRBV5-4; cdr3_nt: TGTGCCAGCAGCTCCTCGGTGGGAGTACCCACAGATACGCAGTATTTT; cdr3_aa: CASSSSVGVPTDTQYF
d_call: TRBD1; j_call: TRBJ2-7; clone_size: NA; v_call: TRBV6-2/TRBV6-3; cdr3_nt: TGTGCCAGCAGCGCCGGCCCGGGACAGGGGGCCGACGAGCAGTACTTC; cdr3_aa: CASSAGPGQGADEQYF
d_call: TRBD2; j_call: TRBJ2-3; clone_size: NA; v_call: TRBV30; cdr3_nt: TGTGCCTGGAGTGTAGGGCTAGCGGGAGGGCAGCCAGATACGCAGTATTTT; cdr3_aa: CAWSVGLAGGQPDTQYF
d_call: TRBD1; j_call: TRBJ2-7; clone_size: NA; v_call: TRBV7-9; cdr3_nt: TGTGCCAGCAGCTCCCGGGACAGGGGGACCAACGAGCAGTACTTC; cdr3_aa: CASSSRDRGTNEQYF
d_call: TRBD1; j_call: TRBJ2-6; clone_size: NA; v_call: TRBV6-1; cdr3_nt: TGTGCCAGCAGTGCAACGGCAACAGGGGGAACTGGGGCCAACGTCCTGACTTTC; cdr3_aa: CASSATATGGTGANVLTF
d_call: TRBD2; j_call: TRBJ2-7; clone_size: NA; v_call: TRBV5-4; cdr3_nt: TGTGCCAGCAGCTTGCGAGGGACTAGGAACGAGCAGTACTTC; cdr3_aa: CASSLRGTRNEQYF
d_call: NA; j_call: TRBJ1-5; clone_size: NA; v_call: TRBV2; cdr3_nt: TGTGCCAGCAGTGAAGTAACACGCAATCAGCCCCAGCATTTT; cdr3_aa: CASSEVTRNQPQHF
d_call: TRBD1; j_call: TRBJ1-1; clone_size: NA; v_call: TRBV11-2; cdr3_nt: TGTGCCAGCAGCTTAGGACAGGGAAGAACTAACACTGAAGCTTTCTTT; cdr3_aa: CASSLGQGRTNTEAFF
d_call: TRBD1; j_call: TRBJ2-7; clone_size: NA; v_call: TRBV30; cdr3_nt: TGTGCCTGGAGCCGGGACAGTTCGAACGAGCAGTACTTC; cdr3_aa: CAWSRDSSNEQYF
d_call: TRBD1; j_call: TRBJ2-6; clone_size: few; v_call: TRBV9; cdr3_nt: TGTGCCAGCAGCGCCCGGGACAGCATCTCTGGGGCCAACGTCCTGACTTTC; cdr3_aa: CASSARDSISGANVLTF
d_call: TRBD1; j_call: TRBJ1-4; clone_size: few; v_call: TRBV10-3; cdr3_nt: TGTGCCATCAGTCCGGACAGGGGGAGTGAAAAACTGTTTTTT; cdr3_aa: CAISPDRGSEKLFF
d_call: NA; j_call: TRBJ2-1; clone_size: few; v_call: TRBV6-6; cdr3_nt: TGTGCCAGCACGGAGAACGATGAGCAGTTCTTC; cdr3_aa: CASTENDEQFF
d_call: NA; j_call: TRBJ1-2; clone_size: once; v_call: TRBV6-5; cdr3_nt: TGTGCCAGCAGTTACTTTCGTGACAGCTCCTATGGCTACACCTTC; cdr3_aa: CASSYFRDSSYGYTF
d_call: NA; j_call: TRBJ1-3; clone_size: NA; v_call: TRBV3-1/TRBV3-2; cdr3_nt: TGTGCCAGCCTAAACCATGCTGGAAACACCATATATTTT; cdr3_aa: CASLNHAGNTIYF
d_call: TRBD1; j_call: TRBJ1-2; clone_size: NA; v_call: TRBV27; cdr3_nt: TGTGCCAGCAGTTTATCCATGGGGACAGGGAACTATGGCTACACCTTC; cdr3_aa: CASSLSMGTGNYGYTF
d_call: NA; j_call: TRBJ1-5; clone_size: NA; v_call: TRBV28; cdr3_nt: TGTGCCAGCAGTTTATTGCGTCCCGATCAGCCCCAGCATTTT; cdr3_aa: CASSLLRPDQPQHF
d_call: TRBD2; j_call: TRBJ2-1; clone_size: once; v_call: TRBV18; cdr3_nt: TGTGCCAGCTCGAGAACCACAGTTACTAGCGGGGGCTACAATGAGCAGTTCTTC; cdr3_aa: CASSRTTVTSGGYNEQFF
d_call: NA; j_call: TRBJ2-3; clone_size: NA; v_call: TRBV10-2; cdr3_nt: TGCGCCAGCAGTTTGGGGAGCGGACTTAGCACAGATACGCAGTATTTT; cdr3_aa: CASSLGSGLSTDTQYF
d_call: NA; j_call: TRBJ2-7; clone_size: few; v_call: TRBV15; cdr3_nt: TGTGCCACCAGCAGAGATGGTACAGGTAGCTCCTACGAGCAGTACTTC; cdr3_aa: CATSRDGTGSSYEQYF
d_call: NA; j_call: TRBJ2-3; clone_size: once; v_call: TRBV2; cdr3_nt: TGTGCCAGCAAAAGTGACACCGGCACAGATACGCAGTATTTT; cdr3_aa: CASKSDTGTDTQYF
d_call: NA; j_call: TRBJ2-7; clone_size: NA; v_call: TRBV15; cdr3_nt: TGTGCCACCAGCAGAGAAGGGGGCGGGACAAAAGGGGAGCAGTACTTC; cdr3_aa: CATSREGGGTKGEQYF
d_call: TRBD1; j_call: TRBJ1-5; clone_size: NA; v_call: TRBV23-1; cdr3_nt: TGCGCCAGCAGTCAAGACCAGGACAGGGTAAGGGATGATAGCAATCAGCCCCAGCATTTT; cdr3_aa: CASSQDQDRVRDDSNQPQHF
d_call: NA; j_call: TRBJ2-5; clone_size: NA; v_call: TRBV28; cdr3_nt: TGTGCCAGCAGTTTAGAGGGTTACGAGACCCAGTACTTC; cdr3_aa: CASSLEGYETQYF
d_call: NA; j_call: TRBJ2-7; clone_size: once; v_call: TRBV6-6; cdr3_nt: TGTGCCAGCAGTTACGGGCGGGGCAGCTCCTACGAGCAGTACTTC; cdr3_aa: CASSYGRGSSYEQYF
d_call: TRBD1; j_call: TRBJ1-4; clone_size: NA; v_call: TRBV9; cdr3_nt: TGTGCCAGCAGCTTAGGGGGCGCGGTTAATGAAAAACTGTTTTTT; cdr3_aa: CASSLGGAVNEKLFF
d_call: NA; j_call: TRBJ2-5; clone_size: NA; v_call: TRBV9; cdr3_nt: TGTGCCAGCAGTGGAGGGCAGCAAGAGACCCAGTACTTC; cdr3_aa: CASSGGQQETQYF
d_call: NA; j_call: TRBJ2-7; clone_size: NA; v_call: TRBV25-1; cdr3_nt: TGTGCCAGCAGTGGACTACAGGGTTCCCACGAGCAGTACTTC; cdr3_aa: CASSGLQGSHEQYF